This T cell receptor (beta chain) was found in a study of glioma-infiltrating T cells after dendritic cell vaccination. Patients had residual fresh-frozen tumor tissue and more than two years of survival data. None of the glioblastoma patients had an isocitrate dehydrogenase mutation. The CDR3 is made up of 15 amino acids. V gave up 3 bases and J gave up 5 bases; unmatched junction bases: 7. Germline V CDR1 and CDR2: SGHTA, FQGNSA. Method: immunoSEQ multiplex PCR; TCRdb's copy keeps in-frame clones and lacks some. The sample includes around 97,000 clones, 80% to 90% seen only once; the top ten take approximately 12%.

The sequences come from blood, collected before dendritic cell vaccination. This clonotype was sampled from a human donor with glioblastoma. The rearrangement uses TRBV7-2 and TRBJ2-7, with 10 bases aligning to TRBD1. CDR3 loop: CASSFRQGADDEQYF. Written as DNA, the CDR3 is TGTGCCAGCAGCTTTCGACAGGGGGCGGACGACGAGCAGTACTTC.